Included here is one T cell receptor (beta chain) sequence, with context. The record originates from a study of blood T cell repertoires in COVID-19. Overall study: The samples span acute and convalescent COVID-19 from the United States, Italy and Spain. T cells, B-cell-depleted T cells, or PBMCs provided the cDNA or gDNA that served as material.

Clones were read by immunoSEQ multiplex PCR, and TCRdb kept only the in-frame ones, dropping some. The sample has fewer than 600,000 clones, 80% to 90% seen once. V was shortened by 5 bases and J by 3 bases, with 22 bases between the two germline ends. CDR3 length equals 17 residues. Germline CDR1 LNHDA, CDR2 SQIVND (reference sequence). Seattle-derived patients entered the study during active infection and were followed longitudinally. This clonotype originated in a man aged 18-30 years with COVID-19, enrolled during active disease. Sequenced sample: peripheral blood. The chain uses TRBV19 and TRBJ2-5; tentative D call: TRBD1 (7 bases). The CDR3 loop is CASSQGGRGIIKETQYF. In nucleotides, the CDR3 is TGTGCCAGTAGTCAGGGGGGCCGGGGTATCATCAAAGAGACCCAGTACTTC.